This T cell receptor (beta chain) was identified in a study of breast tumors, draining lymph nodes, adjacent tissues. TCRdb analysed the multiplex PCR reads with MiXCR anew, one entry per CDR3 protein. Among around 120,000 distinct CDR3 sequences listed, about 20% were seen once. Germline CDR1 is MGHRA and CDR2 is YSYEKL. CDR3 length: 13 amino acids. On this clonotype itself: Its antigen is unknown. A much larger clone differs by one base, so this may be a read error.

The lymph nodes were axillary draining lymph nodes from breast cancer patients. Study-wide results and limits: Compared with lymph nodes, tumors were less diverse; compared with nontumor tissue, more. The data were judged consistent with most tumor T cells coming from lymph node and expanding in tumor.

Sequenced: axillary lymph node tissue. The genes are TRBV4-1 and TRBJ2-1; D gene unclear. The source of this sequence is a female donor with breast cancer. Some clones in this sample may be carry-over from other donors' samples. The DNA for the CDR3 is TGCGCCAGCAGCCAAGCGGACGGCAATGAGCAGCTCTTC. Protein sequence: CASSQADGNEQLF.